Presented here are 13 T cell receptor beta chains from one specimen sequenced in a study of T cells after yellow fever vaccination. From the 5' RACE reads, TCRdb called clonotypes with MiXCR, one entry per CDR3 protein. The table records a few hundred thousand distinct CDR3 sequences, less than 20% of them present only once. Sequencing used PBMCs, obtained less than 6 days after the first yellow fever vaccination. The receptors shown here come from a man aged 18 to 30 who received the YFV17D yellow fever vaccine.

The chain couples TRBV6-5 to TRBJ1-1; D is unresolved. CDR3 length: 15 residues. Trimming left V 0 bases short and J 7 bases short, with 15 bases between. The germline gives CDR1 MNHEY, CDR2 SVGAGI. The CDR3 DNA sequence: TGTGCCAGCAGTTACTCGGAGGTCGGAGGGTTTGAAGCTTTCTTT. Translated: CASSYSEVGGFEAFF.

This clonotype has only a few counts. This chain connects TRBV5-6 to TRBJ2-1, with 9 bases fitting TRBD1. V lost 4 bases and J lost 5; bases outside the gene matches: 7. CDR1 SGHDT and CDR2 YYEEEE come from the germline V gene. This CDR3 is built from 15 residues. For the CDR3, the DNA is TGTGCCAGCAGCCAACCGGGACAGGGAGACAATGAGCAGTTCTTC. Amino acids: CASSQPGQGDNEQFF.

The CDR3 is CASSYSFQGGVYGYTF. The CDR3, as DNA: TGTGCCAGCAGTTACTCGTTCCAGGGGGGTGTCTATGGCTACACCTTC. This chain joins TRBV6-5 and TRBJ1-2, with 7 bases matching TRBD1. CDR1 and CDR2 from the germline V gene are MNHEY and SVGAGI. J was trimmed by 4 bases and V by 0 bases; bases with no gene match: 8. CDR3 length equals 16 residues.

This rearrangement joins TRBV6-5 to TRBJ1-2; D gene ambiguous. From germline, CDR1 is MNHEY and CDR2 SVGAGI. The CDR3 is 12 amino acids. Trimming removed 4 bases from V and 5 bases from J, with 8 bases in between. The CDR3: CASSSWSYGYTF. CDR3 nucleotide sequence: TGTGCCAGCAGTTCTTGGTCTTATGGCTACACCTTC.

This chain connects TRBV7-2 to TRBJ2-3; D gene uncertain. The length of the CDR3 is 15 residues. Germline CDR1 is SGHTA and CDR2 is FQGNSA. Trimming stripped 5 bases from V and 1 base from J, with 13 bases between. CDR3 protein: CASSRYTLGTDTQYF. In nucleotides, the CDR3 is TGTGCCAGCAGCCGATATACGTTGGGCACAGATACGCAGTATTTT.

This clonotype was seen many times. The V and J genes are TRBV15 and TRBJ2-3, with no clear D. V dropped 0 bases and J dropped 6 bases, with 4 bases sitting between them. The CDR3 has 12 residues. The germline V gene has CDR1 LNHNV and CDR2 YYDKDF (reference sequence). The CDR3, as DNA: TGTGCCACCAGCAGAGAGTGGGATACGCAGTATTTT. Its translation: CATSREWDTQYF.

This clonotype was seen a few times. J is TRBJ2-5 and V is TRBV5-1; D remains ambiguous. V was pared by 0 bases and J by 4 bases, with 19 bases between. The CDR3 totals 17 residues. Germline loops: CDR1 SGHRS, CDR2 YFSETQ. The CDR3 spells CASSLAEIALPPETQYF. Here the CDR3 DNA reads TGCGCCAGCAGCTTGGCCGAGATTGCCCTACCCCCAGAGACCCAGTACTTC.

This clonotype has a handful of counts. CDR3 residues: CASSYGTSGGAWETQYF. The CDR3 nucleotides are TGTGCCAGCAGTTACGGGACTAGCGGGGGGGCGTGGGAGACCCAGTACTTC. This chain uses TRBV6-5 with TRBJ2-5; 16 bases match TRBD2. With 2 bases clipped from V and 5 bases from J, the junction kept 5 bases outside the gene matches. The CDR3 totals 17 residues. CDR1 and CDR2 from the germline V gene are MNHEY and SVGAGI.

V gene TRBV20-1 combines with J gene TRBJ2-1; D gene uncertain. Deletions cut 3 bases from V and 5 bases from J, with 8 bases between. This CDR3 has 12 amino acids. Germline V gene lookup returns CDR1 DFQATT and CDR2 SNEGSKA (reference sequence). CDR3 DNA sequence: TGCAGTGCTAGGCGGCAGCACAATGAGCAGTTCTTC. Its protein product is CSARRQHNEQFF.

This clonotype was detected only a few times. The rearrangement joins TRBV7-9 to TRBJ1-6, with D unclear. V was clipped by 1 base and J by 11 bases, with 6 bases between them. Germline values: CDR1 SEHNR, CDR2 FQNEAQ (reference sequence). This CDR3 contains 12 residues. DNA of the CDR3: TGTGCCAGCAGCTTAGAAAGTACACCCCTCCACTTT. Residues: CASSLESTPLHF.

V is TRBV19 and J is TRBJ1-3; D not resolved. Trimming removed 1 base from V and 0 bases from J, with 4 bases in between. Germline loops: CDR1 LNHDA, CDR2 SQIVND (reference sequence). The CDR3 runs 14 residues. Here the CDR3 reads CASSIATSGNTIYF. The CDR3 coding sequence is TGTGCCAGTAGTATAGCAACCTCTGGAAACACCATATATTTT.

This clonotype has at least ten counts. V usage is TRBV5-1 and J usage is TRBJ2-1; TRBD2 agrees at 7 bases. The V gene end was trimmed by 4 bases and the J gene end by 7 bases; junction bases not matched to a gene: 17. The CDR3 is made up of 17 amino acids. Germline V gene lookup returns CDR1 SGHRS and CDR2 YFSETQ. The CDR3 loop reads CASSLPLLSGGENEQFF. The CDR3 nucleotides are TGCGCCAGCAGCCTCCCCCTCCTTAGTGGGGGGGAGAATGAGCAGTTCTTC.

This chain's CDR3 is CASSVSGRSTDTQYF. The CDR3 DNA sequence: TGTGCCAGCAGTGTTAGCGGGAGGAGCACAGATACGCAGTATTTT. The chain is built from TRBV12-3 or TRBV12-4 and TRBJ2-3, with 10 bases identical to TRBD2. The CDR3 has 15 residues. The junction had 2 bases not matched to a gene; V was cut back by 5 bases and J by 0 bases.